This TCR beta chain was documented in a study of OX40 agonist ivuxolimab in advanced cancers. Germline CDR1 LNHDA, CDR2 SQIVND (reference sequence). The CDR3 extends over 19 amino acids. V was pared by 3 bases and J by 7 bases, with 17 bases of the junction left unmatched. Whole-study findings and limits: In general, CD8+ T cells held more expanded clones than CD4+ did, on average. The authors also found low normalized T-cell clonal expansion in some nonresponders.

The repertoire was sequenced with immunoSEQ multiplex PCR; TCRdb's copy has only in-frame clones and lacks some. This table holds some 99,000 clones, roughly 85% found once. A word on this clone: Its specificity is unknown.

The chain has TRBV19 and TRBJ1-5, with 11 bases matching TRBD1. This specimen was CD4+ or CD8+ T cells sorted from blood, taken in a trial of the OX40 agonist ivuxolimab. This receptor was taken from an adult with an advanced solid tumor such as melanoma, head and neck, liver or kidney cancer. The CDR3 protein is CASSISSGTGGEFLQPQHF. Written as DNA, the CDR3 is TGTGCCAGTAGTATCTCGTCCGGGACAGGGGGTGAGTTTTTGCAGCCCCAGCATTTT.